This section outlines one T cell receptor (beta chain) sequence together with its context. Its antigen is undetermined. The sample is drawn from a study of cytomegalovirus exposure and HLA in healthy donors. Trimming shortened V by 3 bases and J by 8 bases, and 11 bases separated the two germline ends. Germline CDR1 reads GTSNPN; CDR2 reads SVGIG (reference sequence). The CDR3 has 13 amino acids. Findings of the study overall: What was likely a sequencing artifact was a cluster of highly shared sequence variants. V- and J-gene trimming of TCR beta was linked (in a later analysis) to a missense DCLRE1C variant. An analysis was carried out at a later point. It showed that HLA-associated TCR beta chains were more clonally expanded than equally common non-associated chains.

Vbeta (60) and Jbeta (13) primers were used in the PCR. Methods used by the authors: Roughly 11 million of the 75 million to 95 million unique TCR beta chains counted in a later analysis were shared. Repertoires were generated with immunoSEQ multiplex PCR, while TCRdb's copy carries only in-frame clones and drops some. From that table come the V and J calls and clone size; the DNA was used to work out D and trimming. The table shows around 150,000 clones, with over 60% occurring only once. The rearrangement joins TRBV30 to TRBJ1-6; a possible D gene is TRBD1 (5 bases). This clonotype was obtained from a woman in her thirties or forties in good health and CMV-seronegative. The sample was PBMCs. This CDR3 reads CAWRAGFDSPLHF. The CDR3 nucleotides read TGTGCCTGGAGGGCAGGGTTTGATTCACCCCTCCACTTT.